The 18 T cell receptor beta chains presented below share a single source sample, sequenced in a study of somatic mutations in cytotoxic T cells in rheumatoid arthritis. Data came from immunoSEQ multiplex PCR; TCRdb stores just in-frame clones and leaves some out. The table lists 15,000 to 20,000 clones, roughly 80% of them singletons, with roughly 10% in the top ten. Input material: CD8+ T cells sorted from blood. All receptors come from an adult with rheumatoid arthritis.

The V gene is TRBV6-1, the J gene TRBJ2-1, with 9 bases aligning to TRBD2. The CDR3 is made up of 15 amino acids. Germline V gene lookup returns CDR1 MNHNS and CDR2 SASEGT. Losses at the gene ends were 6 bases for V and 7 bases for J; bases not matched to a gene: 10. CDR3 protein: CASSPIAGVSNEQFF. For the CDR3, the DNA is TGTGCCAGCAGCCCCATAGCGGGAGTATCGAATGAGCAGTTCTTC.

The rearrangement uses TRBV30 and TRBJ2-1, with 9 bases matching TRBD1. V dropped 2 bases and J dropped 7; count of bases not matched to a gene: 15. The CDR3 extends over 17 amino acids. Germline V gene data show CDR1 as GTSNPN and CDR2 as SVGIG (reference sequence). CDR3: CAWSLPLGQGVQNEQFF. CDR3 nucleotide sequence: TGTGCCTGGAGTTTACCCTTGGGACAGGGCGTACAGAATGAGCAGTTCTTC.

The chain has TRBV7-9 and TRBJ1-2; D uncertain. This CDR3 is built from 15 residues. Germline V gene lookup returns CDR1 SEHNR and CDR2 FQNEAQ (reference sequence). Trimming pared 5 bases from V and 3 bases from J, leaving 16 bases between. CDR3 nucleotides: TGTGCCAGCAGCGCCTTAGGGAGCGAGCACTATGGCTACACCTTC. Translating gives CASSALGSEHYGYTF.

The V and J genes are TRBV29-1 and TRBJ2-1, with TRBD2 matching over 7 bases. V lost 3 bases to trimming and J lost 9 bases; unmatched junction nucleotides: 11. In germline, CDR1 is SQVTM, CDR2 ANQGSEA. This CDR3 is 14 amino acids long. The CDR3 region is CSVDGTRGVGEQFF. In DNA, the CDR3 is TGCAGCGTTGATGGGACCCGGGGGGTAGGTGAGCAGTTCTTC.

This clone was detected once. The chain carries TRBV5-4 and TRBJ2-1, with 8 bases aligning to TRBD2. V lost 7 bases to trimming and J lost 10 bases; unmatched junction nucleotides: 16. Germline assignment: CDR1 SGHNT and CDR2 YYREEE (reference sequence). The CDR3 runs to 15 residues. CDR3 loop: CASGPVAGGGGEQFF. The CDR3, as DNA: TGTGCCAGCGGCCCAGTGGCGGGGGGCGGGGGCGAGCAGTTCTTC.

CDR3 sequence (DNA): TGCGCCAGCAGCCAAGGAGGAGGGCTAGCGGGGTACGAGCAGTACTTC. Translated, it gives CASSQGGGLAGYEQYF. The V and J genes are TRBV4-3 and TRBJ2-7; 9 nucleotides line up with TRBD2. Per the germline V gene, CDR1 is LGHNA and CDR2 is YSLEER. V shed 1 base and J 4 bases; nucleotides not matched to a gene: 8. CDR3 size: 16 residues.

The chain combines TRBV7-9 with TRBJ2-7; no firm D call. This CDR3 has 14 amino acids. Per germline, CDR1 SEHNR and CDR2 FQNEAQ (reference sequence). With 3 bases removed from V and 1 base from J, the gap between germline ends came to 10 bases. CDR3 residues: CASSLVGLSYEQYF. In nucleotides, the CDR3 is TGTGCCAGCAGCTTGGTCGGATTGTCCTACGAGCAGTACTTC.

This clone was counted only a few times. The chain couples TRBV4-2 to TRBJ1-5, with 8 bases that match TRBD1. Germline CDR1 reads LGHNA; CDR2 reads YNFKEQ. The CDR3 sequence is 13 residues long. V lost 3 bases to trimming and J lost 7 bases; unmatched junction nucleotides: 2. This CDR3 is CASSQNRGQPQHF. The CDR3 nucleotides are TGTGCCAGCAGCCAGAACAGGGGGCAGCCCCAGCATTTT.

The J gene is TRBJ1-4, the V gene TRBV7-8; D is unclear. The germline gives CDR1 SGHVS, CDR2 FQNEAQ. V was pared by 1 base and J by 2 bases, with 8 bases between. This CDR3 is built from 15 residues. The CDR3 region is CASSLGDATNEKLFF. The CDR3 DNA reads TGTGCCAGCAGCTTAGGCGATGCGACTAATGAAAAACTGTTTTTT.

The rearrangement joins TRBV6-4 to TRBJ2-2; 8 positions agree with TRBD1. V lost 4 bases and J lost 1; bases outside the gene matches: 2. The germline gives CDR1 MRHNA, CDR2 SNTAGT. The CDR3 loop spans 15 amino acids. CDR3 sequence: CASSGGQGNTGELFF. The DNA of the CDR3 is TGTGCCAGCAGTGGCGGACAGGGGAACACCGGGGAGCTGTTTTTT.

The gene calls are TRBV7-3 and TRBJ2-1; 11 bases are shared with TRBD2. The CDR3 consists of 15 residues. Trimming removed 5 bases from V and 9 bases from J; junction bases left unmatched: 9. Germline V CDR1 and CDR2: SGHTA, FQGTGA. This chain's CDR3 is CASSLLSGGASEQFF. CDR3 in DNA: TGTGCCAGCAGCCTCCTTAGCGGGGGGGCCTCTGAGCAGTTCTTC.

The chain recombines TRBV7-9 with TRBJ2-3, with 7 bases aligning to TRBD1. J gave up 5 bases and V 1 base, and 6 bases lay outside the gene matches. The germline V gene has CDR1 SEHNR and CDR2 FQNEAQ (reference sequence). CDR3 length: 15 amino acids. CDR3 DNA sequence: TGTGCCAGCAGCTTAGATGTGACAGGGAGAGATACGCAGTATTTT. Encoded protein: CASSLDVTGRDTQYF.

V gene TRBV27 combines with J gene TRBJ2-7, with D possibly being TRBD2 (6 bases). CDR1 and CDR2 (germline): MNHEY, SMNVEV (reference sequence). This CDR3 has 16 residues. V was shortened by 5 bases and J by 6 bases, with 23 bases between the two germline ends. The CDR3 DNA sequence: TGTGCCAGCAGTCCCCGGGACTCCCCGTGGGTCGGCGAGCAGTACTTC. It is translated as CASSPRDSPWVGEQYF.

This clone was seen only once. The chain carries TRBV7-2 and TRBJ2-2; TRBD2 might be the D (6 bases). V was cut by 4 bases and J by 8 bases, with 17 bases left in between. The CDR3 has 15 amino acids. Germline V gives CDR1 SGHTA, CDR2 FQGNSA. In nucleotides, the CDR3 is TGTGCCAGCAGCTCCGGGACTCCGAGTGCGGGGGAGCTGTTTTTT. Translation gives CASSSGTPSAGELFF.

In DNA, the CDR3 is TGTGCCAGCAGCCGGACTGTTAGCAATCAGCCCCAGCATTTT. Protein product: CASSRTVSNQPQHF. The chain carries TRBV6-6 and TRBJ1-5, with unresolved D. Trimming took 6 bases from V and 0 from J, leaving 9 bases between them. Germline-derived CDR1 and CDR2 are MNHNY and SVGAGI (reference sequence). The length of the CDR3 is 14 residues.

J is TRBJ2-7 and V is TRBV5-6; D is uncertain. Between the trimmed V and J ends, which lost 5 bases and 3 bases, there was a span of 12 bases. The germline V gene has CDR1 SGHDT and CDR2 YYEEEE. This CDR3 has 13 amino acids. CDR3 DNA: TGTGCCAGCAGACCAGACTGGGACTACGAGCAGTACTTC. It encodes CASRPDWDYEQYF.

The chain couples TRBV6-1 to TRBJ2-1, with D hard to call. Germline CDR1 reads MNHNS; CDR2 reads SASEGT. V gave up 7 bases and J gave up 7 bases, with 17 bases separating them. The CDR3 sequence is 14 residues long. CDR3 DNA sequence: TGTGCCAGCAACCCGGGCCTCATACGAAATGAGCAGTTCTTC. This translates into CASNPGLIRNEQFF.

The genes are TRBV6-6 and TRBJ2-1; D not resolved. CDR1 and CDR2 (germline): MNHNY, SVGAGI (reference sequence). Trimming stripped 2 bases from V and 8 bases from J, with 10 bases between. The CDR3 runs to 13 residues. CDR3 loop: CASSYTRLYEQFF. CDR3 coding DNA: TGTGCCAGCAGTTACACCCGGTTGTATGAGCAGTTCTTC.